The 26 T cell receptor beta chains in this list originate from one sample, sequenced in a study of T cell responses to AZD1222 COVID-19 vaccine. The protocol was immunoSEQ multiplex PCR, while the TCRdb copy is restricted to in-frame clones and leaves out a portion. The sample shows over 45,000 clones, about nine tenths of them seen only once. This specimen was peripheral blood, taken 28 days after the second AZD1222 dose. These receptors were taken from an adult who received the AZD1222 COVID-19 vaccine.

The CDR3 loop reads CASSLVPSGIETQYF. The CDR3 nucleotides read TGTGCCAGCAGCTTGGTTCCTAGCGGGATAGAGACCCAGTACTTC. This chain links TRBV5-5 with TRBJ2-5; 9 bases line up with TRBD2. Germline values: CDR1 SGHKS, CDR2 YYEKEE (reference sequence). CDR3 length equals 15 residues. The V and J ends lost 0 bases and 4 bases, in that order; junction bases with no gene match: 4.

The chain has TRBV24-1 and TRBJ2-3; D is unresolved. Per the germline V gene, CDR1 is KGHDR and CDR2 is SFDVKD. Trimming shortened V by 3 bases and J by 7 bases, and 7 bases separated the two germline ends. This CDR3 is 12 amino acids long. The CDR3 DNA reads TGTGCCACCAGTGATACCTCCTATACGCAGTATTTT. Protein: CATSDTSYTQYF.

The V gene is TRBV28, the J gene TRBJ2-1; 9 positions agree with TRBD2. CDR1 MDHEN and CDR2 SYDVKM come from the germline V gene. Losses at the gene ends were 8 bases for V and 9 bases for J; bases not matched to a gene: 5. The CDR3 loop spans 12 amino acids. The CDR3 DNA follows: TGTGCCAGCTCTAGCGGGGCGATTGAGCAGTTCTTC. It translates to CASSSGAIEQFF.

The chain employs TRBV27 and TRBJ2-7, with 7 nucleotides matching TRBD1. The CDR3 is 14 amino acids. The V and J ends lost 3 bases and 2 bases, in that order; junction bases with no gene match: 4. CDR1 is MNHEY, CDR2 SMNVEV, per germline (reference sequence). The chain's CDR3 is CASSLGRGTYEQYF. The CDR3 DNA sequence: TGTGCCAGCAGTTTGGGCAGGGGGACCTACGAGCAGTACTTC.

The chain links TRBV18 to TRBJ2-1; D is possibly TRBD2 (5 bases). V lost 2 bases and J 1 base, leaving 9 bases between the germline ends. Per the germline V gene, CDR1 is KGHSH and CDR2 is LQKENI. The CDR3 runs 15 residues. CDR3 loop: CASSPVEGSYNEQFF. The CDR3, as DNA: TGTGCCAGCTCACCAGTCGAGGGTTCCTACAATGAGCAGTTCTTC.

CDR3 in amino acids: CASSPLTGFSGELFF. For the CDR3, the DNA is TGTGCCAGTAGTCCATTGACAGGGTTCTCCGGGGAGCTGTTTTTT. This chain uses TRBV19 with TRBJ2-2; 7 nucleotides agree with TRBD1. CDR1 and CDR2 from the germline V gene are LNHDA and SQIVND (reference sequence). This CDR3 has 15 amino acids. V dropped 5 bases and J dropped 6; count of bases not matched to a gene: 9. Based on the CDR3 plus reference TRBV19 and TRBJ2-2, the full variable domain is DGGITQSPKYLFRKEGQNVTLSCEQNLNHDAMYWYRQDPGQGLRLIYYSQIVNDFQKGDIAEGYSVSREKKESFPLTVTSAQKNPTAFYLCASSPLTGFSGELFFGEGSRLTVL.

This rearrangement joins TRBV7-6 to TRBJ2-7, with 7 nucleotides matching TRBD2. Trimming cost V 5 bases and J 0 bases; bases outside gene matches: 10. Germline V gene data show CDR1 as SGHVS and CDR2 as FNYEAQ. The CDR3 contains 16 residues. The CDR3, as DNA: TGTGCCAGCAGCCCAGACGGGGGGTTTAGCTCCTACGAGCAGTACTTC. Protein product: CASSPDGGFSSYEQYF.

The V gene is TRBV27, the J gene TRBJ1-4; unclear D gene. This CDR3 is built from 15 residues. Looked up from germline, CDR1 is MNHEY and CDR2 is SMNVEV (reference sequence). Between the trimmed V and J ends, which lost 5 bases and 4 bases, there was a span of 14 bases. CDR3 protein: CASSTTRAINEKLFF. The CDR3 coding sequence is TGTGCCAGCAGTACGACCCGGGCGATTAATGAAAAACTGTTTTTT.

The chain is built from TRBV3-1 (or the pseudogene TRBV3-2) and TRBJ1-6; TRBD1 might be the D (6 bases). The CDR3 runs to 15 residues. Trimming removed 4 bases at V and 8 bases at J, with 15 bases between. Germline V gives CDR1 LGHDT, CDR2 YNNKEL (reference sequence). The chain's CDR3 is CASSPSGTLDSPLHF. CDR3 sequence (DNA): TGTGCCAGCAGCCCCTCCGGGACACTCGATTCACCCCTCCACTTT.

The chain combines TRBV5-1 with TRBJ2-5, with a tentative D call TRBD1 (6 bases). The CDR3 has 16 residues. The ends were cut back, 0 bases at V and 2 bases at J, with 14 bases in the middle. Per the germline V gene, CDR1 is SGHRS and CDR2 is YFSETQ. Here the CDR3 reads CASSLGPQGKQETQYF. The DNA for the CDR3 is TGCGCCAGCAGCTTGGGGCCACAGGGAAAACAAGAGACCCAGTACTTC. Combining the CDR3 with reference TRBV5-1 and TRBJ2-5 gives the whole variable domain KAGVTQTPRYLIKTRGQQVTLSCSPISGHRSVSWYQQTPGQGLQFLFEYFSETQRNKGNFPGRFSGRQFSNSRSEMNVSTLELGDSALYLCASSLGPQGKQETQYFGPGTRLLVL.

The gene calls are TRBV9 and TRBJ1-2; D remains unclear. The germline V and J ends were trimmed by 4 bases and 8 bases, with 12 bases remaining between them. Germline assignment: CDR1 SGDLS and CDR2 YYNGEE. This CDR3 comprises 12 residues. CDR3 protein: CASSQERGGYTF. Here the CDR3 DNA reads TGTGCCAGCAGCCAGGAACGGGGAGGCTACACCTTC.

The chain combines TRBV18 with TRBJ1-2; a possible D gene is TRBD1 (6 bases). This CDR3 is 17 amino acids long. CDR1 and CDR2 from the germline V gene are KGHSH and LQKENI. V was trimmed by 0 bases and J by 4 bases, leaving 18 bases between them. CDR3 region: CASSPPIPRGQGYGYTF. DNA of the CDR3: TGTGCCAGCTCACCACCGATCCCCCGGGGGCAAGGCTATGGCTACACCTTC.

V usage is TRBV27 and J usage is TRBJ1-5; D might be TRBD1 (6 bases). V was trimmed by 8 bases and J by 6 bases, leaving 29 bases between them. The CDR3 length is 18 residues. Germline V lookup: CDR1 MNHEY, CDR2 SMNVEV (reference sequence). This chain's CDR3 is CASLGMGTYPNEGQPQHF. In nucleotides, the CDR3 is TGTGCCAGCCTCGGGATGGGGACATACCCGAATGAGGGTCAGCCCCAGCATTTT.

The chain has TRBV27 and TRBJ1-5; D gene uncertain. The V gene lost 3 bases and the J gene lost 1 base, with 10 bases spanning the gap. Germline loops: CDR1 MNHEY, CDR2 SMNVEV (reference sequence). The CDR3 runs to 15 residues. Here the CDR3 DNA reads TGTGCCAGCAGTTTTGGTGGAGGGAGCAATCAGCCCCAGCATTTT. Translation gives CASSFGGGSNQPQHF.

This chain links TRBV5-1 with TRBJ1-2; no firm D call. Between the trimmed V and J ends, which lost 0 bases and 8 bases, there was a span of 11 bases. The V gene's germline CDR1 is SGHRS and CDR2 YFSETQ. CDR3 length equals 13 residues. CDR3 DNA: TGCGCCAGCAGCTTGGAATTGCTTGGGGGCTACACCTTC. Residues: CASSLELLGGYTF. The whole variable domain, filled in from reference TRBV5-1 and TRBJ1-2, reads KAGVTQTPRYLIKTRGQQVTLSCSPISGHRSVSWYQQTPGQGLQFLFEYFSETQRNKGNFPGRFSGRQFSNSRSEMNVSTLELGDSALYLCASSLELLGGYTFGSGTRLTVV.

CDR3 loop: CASSLASYSGELFF. CDR3 coding DNA: TGTGCCAGCAGCTTAGCCTCATACAGCGGGGAGCTGTTTTTT. The rearrangement links TRBV11-2 to TRBJ2-2; the D is unclear. V was pared by 1 base and J by 7 bases, with 10 bases between. Looked up from germline, CDR1 is SGHAT and CDR2 is FQNNGV. The CDR3 runs 14 residues.

The table lists this clone with a count of one. The rearrangement links TRBV10-3 to TRBJ1-1, with 8 nucleotides matching TRBD1. There are 18 residues in the CDR3. Trimming removed 0 bases from V and 3 bases from J; junction bases left unmatched: 12. Germline lookup yields CDR1 ENHRY and CDR2 SYGVKD. The chain's CDR3 is CAISESRIDQGAHTEAFF. The DNA of the CDR3 is TGTGCCATCAGTGAGTCACGGATAGACCAGGGGGCCCACACTGAAGCTTTCTTT.

This rearrangement joins TRBV6-5 to TRBJ2-1, with D possibly being TRBD1 or TRBD2 (5 bases each). The CDR3 has 13 residues. Germline V gene data show CDR1 as MNHEY and CDR2 as SVGAGI. Trimming took 9 bases from V and 10 from J, leaving 19 bases between them. The CDR3 here is CASKLDPRGEQFF. In nucleotides, the CDR3 is TGTGCCAGTAAGCTTGATCCGAGGGGAGAGCAGTTCTTC.

The rearrangement links TRBV3-1 (or the pseudogene TRBV3-2) to TRBJ1-4; unclear D gene. The CDR3 extends over 14 amino acids. Germline CDR1 reads LGHDT; CDR2 reads YNNKEL (reference sequence). The ends were cut back, 2 bases at V and 8 bases at J, with 12 bases in the middle. The CDR3 region is CASSQLGSGEKLFF. CDR3 nucleotide sequence: TGTGCCAGCAGCCAACTTGGGAGTGGGGAAAAACTGTTTTTT.

The V gene is TRBV7-3, the J gene TRBJ2-1; D is undetermined. Germline V CDR1 and CDR2: SGHTA, FQGTGA. CDR3 length equals 18 residues. V lost 5 bases, J lost 0 bases, and 20 bases lay in between. The CDR3 loop is CASSPHMSGRSSYNEQFF. The DNA of the CDR3 is TGTGCCAGCAGCCCCCATATGTCGGGCCGGAGCTCCTACAATGAGCAGTTCTTC.

The V and J genes are TRBV7-9 and TRBJ1-1; TRBD1 matches at 10 bases. Germline values: CDR1 SEHNR, CDR2 FQNEAQ (reference sequence). The CDR3 loop spans 15 amino acids. Trimming removed 2 bases from V and 3 bases from J; junction bases left unmatched: 3. The CDR3 nucleotides are TGTGCCAGCAGCTTAAAAGGACAGGGGGACACTGAAGCTTTCTTT. Translating gives CASSLKGQGDTEAFF.

The V call is TRBV6-5, the J call TRBJ1-2, with 9 bases fitting TRBD1. J gave up 4 bases and V 6 bases, and 9 bases lay outside the gene matches. This CDR3 has 15 amino acids. Germline CDR1 reads MNHEY; CDR2 reads SVGAGI. The CDR3 spells CASRPGQGNIYGYTF. The CDR3 DNA follows: TGTGCCAGCAGACCCGGACAGGGGAACATCTATGGCTACACCTTC.

This rearrangement joins TRBV6-1 to TRBJ1-3, with D perhaps TRBD1 (6 bases). V dropped 0 bases and J dropped 1 base, with 7 bases sitting between them. CDR1 is MNHNS, CDR2 SASEGT, per germline. The CDR3 totals 15 residues. Here the CDR3 DNA reads TGTGCCAGCAGTGAAGCGACAGGATCTGGAAACACCATATATTTT. Protein sequence: CASSEATGSGNTIYF.

This chain joins TRBV19 and TRBJ1-1, with D uncertain. V was trimmed by 5 bases and J by 1 base, leaving 8 bases between them. The germline gives CDR1 LNHDA, CDR2 SQIVND (reference sequence). This CDR3 has 13 amino acids. This CDR3 reads CASSEAGNTEAFF. DNA of the CDR3: TGTGCCAGTAGTGAGGCAGGGAACACTGAAGCTTTCTTT.

The chain recombines TRBV28 with TRBJ1-1; 7 bases are shared with TRBD1. V gave up 5 bases and J gave up 1 base; unmatched junction bases: 19. The CDR3 contains 19 residues. The V gene's germline CDR1 is MDHEN and CDR2 SYDVKM. The CDR3 loop reads CASSPHPTGSLVANTEAFF. The CDR3 DNA reads as TGTGCCAGCAGTCCCCACCCGACAGGGTCCCTTGTGGCGAACACTGAAGCTTTCTTT.

The chain combines TRBV10-3 with TRBJ2-2, with D possibly being TRBD1 (6 bases). Germline CDR1 reads ENHRY; CDR2 reads SYGVKD. V lost 9 bases and J 4 bases, leaving 15 bases between the germline ends. CDR3 length: 14 residues. CDR3 loop: CAIRDGTTTGELFF. In DNA, the CDR3 is TGTGCCATTAGAGATGGGACAACCACCGGGGAGCTGTTTTTT.